This T cell receptor beta chain emerged from a study of T cells in Graves' hyperthyroidism and ophthalmopathy. TCR beta CDR3 regions were amplified from RNA. The HTBI primer set was used in a first-round RT-PCR of the TCR CDR3. TCRdb used MiXCR to reprocess the multiplex PCR reads, holding one entry per CDR3 protein. Found here are some 770,000 distinct CDR3 sequences, about a sixth of them singletons; the top ten hold about 8.4%. CDR3 size: 15 residues. Germline values: CDR1 DFQATT, CDR2 SNEGSKA (reference sequence). V lost 1 base to trimming and J lost 4 bases; unmatched junction nucleotides: 4. This clonotype showed up many times.

The clonotype comes from a man in his late teens or twenties with Graves' hyperthyroidism. The V and J genes are TRBV20-1 and TRBJ2-1; 10 positions agree with TRBD1. The sample comprised blood. The chain's CDR3 is CSARVRDRGYNEQFF. The CDR3 DNA reads as TGCAGTGCTAGAGTCCGGGACAGGGGTTACAATGAGCAGTTCTTC.